This T cell receptor beta chain was captured by sequencing in a study of vaccination effects on CD4 cells after COVID-19 (dated by TCRdb to 2021 to 2024). At the level of the whole study: In the ViraFEST assay, PBMC were stimulated with viral peptide pools, and TCR sequencing was then used to find antigen-specific CD4+ T cell clonotypes based on their expansion. Post-vaccine samples across the study were collected a median of 72 days after the second dose, with a range of 14 to 241. A few million PBMC per well were cultured with around 10 ug/ml peptides in IMDM containing around 5% human AB serum, around 10 IU/ml IL-2 and gentamicin. SARS-CoV-2 spike-specific CD4+ TCR repertoires were compared before and after mRNA vaccination in COVID-19 convalescent patients and in infection-naive vaccine recipients. Altogether, over 9 COVID-19 convalescent patients and several SARS-CoV-2-naive healthy vaccine recipients made up the full study. The Oncomine TCR Beta short-read assay on an Illumina iSeq 100 was used to sequence cultures from other donors in the study. Study-wide findings and limitations: Among healthy vaccine recipients, nearly all vaccine-induced clones were SARS-CoV-2 mono-reactive, and just 1 of 255 was cross-reactive with common cold coronaviruses. Both infection-induced and vaccine-induced clones contracted markedly at late post-vaccination timepoints, which is consistent with waning T cell responses. The study was limited by a small number of convalescent patients and lacked early post-infection timepoints.

After more than 9 days of culture, CD4+ T cells were isolated with the EasySep CD4+ T cell isolation kit. Each participant received two doses of an mRNA SARS-CoV-2 vaccine, either BNT162b2 or mRNA-1273. None of the healthy vaccine recipients had a prior SARS-CoV-2 infection, which was confirmed by nucleocapsid antibody tests that came back negative both before and after vaccination. Half of the culture medium was replaced with fresh IL-2-containing medium on days 3 and 7. Unless noted otherwise, every peptide stimulation condition was cultured in triplicate wells. PBMC were separated from whole blood using Ficoll-Paque Plus gradient centrifugation and were then either cryopreserved at -140C or used fresh. The QIAamp micro DNA kit was used to extract genomic DNA from the cultured CD4+ T cells. Library preparation employed the immunoSEQ multiplex PCR assay. DNA from the CD4+ T cells that had been cultured and isolated underwent TCR beta CDR3 sequencing. The study's own analysis went as follows. Non-productive TCR sequences were removed and reads were trimmed to the CDR3 region, keeping CDR3s of at least 7 amino acids. The MANAFEST web app was used to identify antigen-specific clonotypes by comparing expansion in peptide wells with expansion in reference cultures. To be called positive, a clone needed expansion at FDR<0.05 compared with the reference and with all other wells, an odds ratio greater than 5, and a frequency greater than 0.1% in two replicate wells. Cross-reactive clonotypes were defined as significantly expanded in SARS-CoV-2 spike wells and in at least one common cold coronavirus spike condition. Using the stringdist R package, CDR3 similarity was measured by Levenshtein distance, and unrooted trees were constructed with ape in R 3.6.1. The table was pulled from immuneACCESS by TCRdb, which kept in-frame rearrangements only. Such tables lose some clones; where checked, under half of the loss comes from unresolved V genes, and the rest has no known cause. That table supplies the V and J calls and clone size; D and trimming were determined from the DNA. The sample table lists approximately 47,000 clones, 70% of them with a count of one. Clones ranked in the top ten supply 6% to 7% of the sample.

V is cut by 4 bases and J by 0 bases, and the space between the germline ends is 13 bases. The CDR3 sequence holds 15 residues, the cysteine and phenylalanine included. The DNA shown is the 45-base CDR3, in frame from base 1. CDR1 and CDR2, looked up from the germline V gene, are MGHRA and YSYEKL. A note on this clone: The clone's antigen remains unknown. Nothing much larger sits one base from this clone, and base qualities are not available.

The source was CD4+ T cells from PBMCs cultured without peptide, collected after COVID-19 vaccination. The sequence was obtained from a human donor who received a COVID-19 vaccine. The V gene is TRBV4-1 and the J gene is TRBJ2-7; the D gene cannot be named for sure. The DNA sequence is TGCGCCAGCAGCCGACCTACCGCCAGCTCCTACGAGCAGTACTTC. It translates to CASSRPTASSYEQYF.